The present TCR beta chain was sequenced within a study of response to subunit inactivated influenza vaccine. Study-wide results and limits: Each seasonal influenza vaccination recruits few new T cells, the authors suggested.

This clonotype has ten or more counts. Its specificity is not known. The CDR3 loop spans 20 amino acids. Germline V gene data show CDR1 as SGHVS and CDR2 as FQNEAQ. V lost 6 bases and J lost 4; bases outside the gene matches: 22. MiXCR was run by TCRdb on the RT-PCR reads, yielding one entry per CDR3 protein. The sample includes 560,000 or so distinct CDR3 sequences, around 8% of them seen just once. This TCR derives from a man aged 50 to 69 who received an inactivated influenza vaccine. Sequencing was performed on PBMCs from blood, taken less than 30 months after vaccination. The rearrangement uses TRBV7-8 and TRBJ2-7; TRBD2 matches 12 bases. This chain's CDR3 is CASSYDSGLAGSLEVYEQYF. CDR3 bases: TGTGCCAGCAGTTATGATTCGGGACTAGCGGGCTCTTTAGAGGTGTACGAGCAGTACTTC. The complete variable domain, with remaining parts taken from reference TRBV7-8 and TRBJ2-7, reads GAGVSQSPRYKVAKRGQDVALRCDPISGHVSLFWYQQALGQGPEFLTYFQNEAQLDKSGLPSDRFFAERPEGSVSTLKIQRTQQEDSAVYLCASSYDSGLAGSLEVYEQYFGPGTRLTVT.